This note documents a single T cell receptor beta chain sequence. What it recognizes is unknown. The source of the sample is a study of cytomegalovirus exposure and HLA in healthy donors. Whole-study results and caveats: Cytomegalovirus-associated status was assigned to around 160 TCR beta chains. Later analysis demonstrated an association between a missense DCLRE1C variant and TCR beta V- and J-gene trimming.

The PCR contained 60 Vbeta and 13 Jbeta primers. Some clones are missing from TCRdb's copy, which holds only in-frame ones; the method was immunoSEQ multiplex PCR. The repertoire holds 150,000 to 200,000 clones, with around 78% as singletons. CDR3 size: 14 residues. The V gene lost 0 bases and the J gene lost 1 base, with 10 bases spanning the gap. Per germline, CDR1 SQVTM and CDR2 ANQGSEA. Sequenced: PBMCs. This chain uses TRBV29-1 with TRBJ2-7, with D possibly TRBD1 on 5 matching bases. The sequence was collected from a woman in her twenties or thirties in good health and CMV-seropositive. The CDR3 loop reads CSVEDRPGSYEQYF. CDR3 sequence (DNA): TGCAGCGTTGAAGATCGTCCAGGGTCCTACGAGCAGTACTTC.